What follows are 16 T cell receptor beta chains derived from one specimen sequenced in a study of cytomegalovirus exposure and HLA in healthy donors. PCR used 60 Vbeta primers and 13 Jbeta primers. This table comes from immunoSEQ multiplex PCR, and its TCRdb copy is limited to in-frame clones, with some not included. The repertoire holds 250,000 to 350,000 clones, over 85% seen once, with about 2.5% in the top ten. Sequencing was performed on PBMCs. The receptor source for this set is a woman under 30 in good health and CMV-seronegative.

This chain joins TRBV5-1 and TRBJ2-1, with D hard to call. Trimming shortened V by 3 bases and J by 10 bases, and 14 bases separated the two germline ends. Per germline, CDR1 SGHRS and CDR2 YFSETQ. The CDR3 runs 13 residues. As DNA, the CDR3 is TGCGCCAGCAGCTACGAGGTGAGCTGGGAGCAGTTCTTC. This encodes CASSYEVSWEQFF.

With respect to this clone: At one end, the junction sequence differs from germline, possibly due to a read error. The J gene is TRBJ2-2, the V gene TRBV7-9, with a tentative D call TRBD2 (5 bases). This CDR3 spans 16 amino acids. Germline CDR1 is SEHNR and CDR2 is FQNEAQ (reference sequence). CDR3 region: CSSSLGSGSNTGELFF. The CDR3 region has the DNA TGTTCCAGCAGCTTAGGATCGGGGTCTAACACCGGGGAGCTGTTTTTT.

The chain joins TRBV1 to TRBJ1-1. TRBV1 is reported as a pseudogene. The CDR3 is 14 amino acids. CDR3 nucleotides: TGCACCAGCAGGTACCCTAGCTACCAACCCCCGGCTTTCTTT. Translation: CTSRYPSYQPPAFF.

This clone was found once. The chain is built from TRBV6-6 and TRBJ2-1; D is perhaps TRBD1 (6 bases). Germline loops: CDR1 MNHNY, CDR2 SVGAGI (reference sequence). CDR3 length: 15 residues. The germline V and J ends were trimmed by 6 bases and 0 bases, with 12 bases remaining between them. The CDR3 loop reads CASSPGTLSYNEQFF. The CDR3 nucleotides are TGTGCCAGCAGCCCCGGGACACTCTCCTACAATGAGCAGTTCTTC.

V is TRBV25-1 and J is TRBJ2-1; TRBD1 agrees at 7 bases. Germline assignment: CDR1 MGHDK and CDR2 SYGVNS. V trimming: 0 bases; J trimming: 9 bases; junction bases outside the gene matches: 5. The CDR3 is made up of 14 amino acids. For the CDR3, the DNA is TGTGCCAGCAGTGAATACGGGTACAGGGGTGAGCAGTTCTTC. Protein product: CASSEYGYRGEQFF.

Notes on this clone: Additional DNA sequences in this sample encode the identical CDR3. This chain uses TRBV5-1 with TRBJ2-7; the D gene is possibly TRBD2 (6 bases). Germline V gene sequence: CDR1 SGHRS, CDR2 YFSETQ. The CDR3 has 13 amino acids. Deletions cut 2 bases from V and 0 bases from J, with 6 bases between. CDR3 DNA: TGCGCCAGCAGCTTCGGGAGCTCCTACGAGCAGTACTTC. It yields the protein CASSFGSSYEQYF.

The chain has TRBV19 and TRBJ1-2; D remains ambiguous. This CDR3 comprises 10 residues. CDR1 LNHDA and CDR2 SQIVND come from the germline V gene (reference sequence). Trimming left V 7 bases short and J 6 bases short, with 6 bases between. CDR3 sequence: CASNFNGYTF. CDR3 bases: TGTGCCAGTAACTTTAATGGCTACACCTTC.

The genes are TRBV11-2 and TRBJ1-1, with unresolved D. The CDR3 is 12 amino acids. Deletions cut 3 bases from V and 4 bases from J, with 6 bases between. Germline V gene sequence: CDR1 SGHAT, CDR2 FQNNGV. This CDR3 is CASSFLSTEAFF. In nucleotides, the CDR3 is TGTGCCAGCAGCTTTCTCAGCACTGAAGCTTTCTTT.

The CDR3 reads CARSPGLAATLPNTYEQYF. CDR3 bases: TGTGCCAGAAGCCCGGGACTAGCGGCAACCCTGCCCAATACCTACGAGCAGTACTTC. This rearrangement joins TRBV5-3 to TRBJ2-7, with TRBD2 identical over 11 bases. Being an ORF, TRBV5-3 has a function that is uncertain. CDR3 size: 19 residues. Unmatched junction bases numbered 17, after V lost 4 bases and J lost 2 bases.

This sequence joins TRBV19 and TRBJ1-6, with D uncertain. CDR1 is LNHDA, CDR2 SQIVND, per germline (reference sequence). The V end lost 5 bases, the J end lost 6 bases, and 11 bases lay between the germline ends. The CDR3 extends over 14 amino acids. Here the CDR3 DNA reads TGTGCCAGTAGTCACCTACCAATTAATTCACCCCTCCACTTT. It is translated as CASSHLPINSPLHF.

The chain recombines TRBV27 with TRBJ2-7; maybe TRBD1 (6 bases). The V gene's germline CDR1 is MNHEY and CDR2 SMNVEV (reference sequence). This CDR3 is 11 amino acids long. V gave up 5 bases and J gave up 6 bases, with 8 bases separating them. CDR3 DNA: TGTGCCAGCAGTCAGACAGGCGAGCAGTACTTC. Translating gives CASSQTGEQYF.

The V call is TRBV19, the J call TRBJ1-4; the D gene is possibly TRBD1 (5 bases). The germline V gene has CDR1 LNHDA and CDR2 SQIVND (reference sequence). V dropped 11 bases and J dropped 7 bases, with 32 bases sitting between them. The CDR3 has 18 amino acids. The CDR3: CASMARPGGIRYGEKLFF. DNA for the CDR3: TGTGCCTCTATGGCCAGACCGGGGGGGATAAGGTATGGTGAAAAACTGTTTTTT.

The J gene is TRBJ1-5, the V gene TRBV28; D unclear. This CDR3 is 14 amino acids long. Germline CDR1 reads MDHEN; CDR2 reads SYDVKM. V was clipped by 7 bases and J by 0 bases, with 10 bases between them. The CDR3 reads CASNTEYSNQPQHF. The CDR3, as DNA: TGTGCCAGCAATACAGAGTATAGCAATCAGCCCCAGCATTTT.

Worth noting for this clone: One junction end does not reproduce the germline sequence, and a read error may be involved. This chain connects TRBV7-9 to TRBJ2-7, with D tentatively TRBD1 (6 bases). The CDR3 has 12 residues. Germline-derived CDR1 and CDR2 are SEHNR and FQNEAQ (reference sequence). The CDR3 DNA reads TGTTCCAGCAGCTTAGACAGGTACGAGCAGTACTTC. It encodes CSSSLDRYEQYF.

The rearrangement uses TRBV7-2 and TRBJ2-3; D is unresolved. The V gene's germline CDR1 is SGHTA and CDR2 FQGNSA. This CDR3 region has 13 residues. The germline V and J ends were trimmed by 5 bases and 0 bases, with 6 bases remaining between them. CDR3 region: CASSPTSTDTQYF. The CDR3 bases are TGTGCCAGCAGCCCAACTAGCACAGATACGCAGTATTTT.

V is TRBV5-6 and J is TRBJ2-5, with D maybe TRBD1 (5 bases). The J call may be incorrect, as the DNA end agrees better with TRBJ2-7. Per the germline V gene, CDR1 is SGHDT and CDR2 is YYEEEE. This CDR3 comprises 15 residues. Here the CDR3 reads CASSFPRQITYEQYF. The CDR3 region has the DNA TGTGCCAGCAGCTTCCCGAGACAGATCACCTACGAGCAGTACTTC.